Reported below is one T cell receptor beta chain. The entry originates in a study of blood T cell repertoires in COVID-19. The overall study: There were acute and convalescent COVID-19 samples, and they came from the United States, Italy and Spain.

Per the study methods: Amplification from reference gene primers served as the basis for estimated nucleated cell counts. This table comes from immunoSEQ multiplex PCR, and its TCRdb copy is limited to in-frame clones, with some not included. From that table come the V and J calls and clone size; the DNA was used to work out D and trimming. The data contain around 150,000 clones, roughly 80% of them singletons. The germline V gene encodes CDR1 LGHDT and CDR2 YNNKEL (reference sequence). V shed 2 bases and J 9 bases; nucleotides not matched to a gene: 9. This CDR3 region has 16 residues. The clonotype comes from a man aged 50 or older with active or convalescent COVID-19. V usage is TRBV3-1 (or the pseudogene TRBV3-2) and J usage is TRBJ1-6, with 8 bases fitting TRBD1. Input material: peripheral blood. CDR3 protein: CASSQRLQGVPSPLHF. The CDR3 bases are TGTGCCAGCAGCCAAAGGCTACAGGGGGTACCTTCACCCCTCCACTTT.